This T cell receptor beta chain was recorded in a study of T cell responses to AZD1222 COVID-19 vaccine. The CDR3 contains 20 residues. The ends lost 2 bases at V and 7 bases at J; junction bases unmatched: 21. The germline V gene encodes CDR1 LGHNA and CDR2 YNFKEQ. The assay was immunoSEQ multiplex PCR, and TCRdb's table has in-frame clones only and misses some. The sample has about 100,000 clones, roughly 92% seen once. This clonotype was obtained from an adult who received the AZD1222 COVID-19 vaccine. The V and J genes are TRBV4-2 and TRBJ2-2; 8 bases agree with TRBD2. This specimen consisted of peripheral blood, obtained 28 days after the second AZD1222 dose. The CDR3: CASSQFVRVPGLEGNGELFF. CDR3 DNA sequence: TGTGCCAGCAGCCAATTCGTTCGAGTTCCGGGACTAGAGGGAAACGGGGAGCTGTTTTTT.